These T cell receptor beta chains were read from a single sample in a study of cytomegalovirus exposure and HLA in healthy donors. TCRdb keeps only in-frame clones here, not all; method: immunoSEQ multiplex PCR. The sample contains about 300,000 clones, more than 75% of which appear only once. Sample: PBMCs. The receptors were gathered from a woman under 30 in good health and CMV-seronegative. The CDR3 runs from the conserved cysteine through the conserved F or W. Each record gives: clone size, D gene, V gene, J gene, CDR3 DNA, CDR3 protein. D genes are given only for firm matches. Size is stated for part of the rows, as once, few or many counts, or as a class when the clone is expanded.

NA	NA	TRBV7-2	TRBJ2-1	TGTGCCAGCAGCCCCGACAATGAGCAGTTCTTC	CASSPDNEQFF
NA	NA	TRBV28	TRBJ2-2	TGTGCCAGCAGCCATGGGGGGTTCGGGCTAGCGAAGGCCGGGGAGCTGTTTTTT	CASSHGGFGLAKAGELFF
NA	TRBD2	TRBV7-8	TRBJ2-1	TGTGCCAGCAGCCAAAACGGACTAGGTTCCTACAATGAGCAGTTCTTC	CASSQNGLGSYNEQFF
NA	NA	TRBV7-2	TRBJ2-7	TGTGCCAGCAGCCGATGGACTCGAAGCTCCTACGAGCAGTACTTC	CASSRWTRSSYEQYF
NA	NA	TRBV9	TRBJ2-2	TGTGCCAGCAGCGTAGGTGGCAGGGGGAACACCGGGGAGCTGTTTTTT	CASSVGGRGNTGELFF
NA	NA	TRBV11-3	TRBJ2-3	TGTGCCAGCAGCTCCCTCACAGATACGCAGTATTTT	CASSSLTDTQYF
NA	TRBD2	TRBV5-1	TRBJ2-7	TGCGCCAGCAGGCCTCTAGGACTAGCGGGAGGGCTCGAGCAGTACTTC	CASRPLGLAGGLEQYF
NA	NA	TRBV2	TRBJ1-1	TGTGCCAGCTCAGGGTACTTGGAGACTGAAGCTTTCTTT	CASSGYLETEAFF
NA	NA	TRBV11-1	TRBJ2-7	TGTGCCAGCAGCTTAAATCAGGGCTCCTACGAGCAGTACTTC	CASSLNQGSYEQYF
NA	TRBD1	TRBV4-2	TRBJ2-6	TGTGCCAGCAGCCAAGGACAGGGTTCCGGGGCCAACGTCCTGACTTTC	CASSQGQGSGANVLTF
NA	NA	TRBV6-5	TRBJ2-7	TGTGCCAGCAGTCCCCGACAGGAAGTCTACGAGCAGTACTTC	CASSPRQEVYEQYF
NA	TRBD2	TRBV7-2	TRBJ2-5	TGTGCCAGCAGCCCCCCAGCGGGAGCCGGGAAGACCCAGTACTTC	CASSPPAGAGKTQYF
NA	NA	TRBV5-5	TRBJ2-3	TGTGCCAGCAGCGCGCCCTCCCCGGGGACTAGCACAGATACGCAGTATTTT	CASSAPSPGTSTDTQYF
NA	TRBD1	TRBV27	TRBJ2-7	TGTGCCAGCAGCCCCTTCAGGGGGCTTATCTACGAGCAGTACTTC	CASSPFRGLIYEQYF
NA	TRBD1	TRBV28	TRBJ1-6	TGTGCCAGCAGGAGGACAGGGAATTCACCCCTCCACTTT	CASRRTGNSPLHF
once	NA	TRBV9	TRBJ2-3	TGTGCCAGCAGCGCGGCGGTTGCGTCGACTAGCACAGATACGCAGTATTTT	CASSAAVASTSTDTQYF
once	NA	TRBV19	TRBJ2-7	TGTGCCAGTAGTAAGGGAGAGGCCTACGAGCAGTACTTC	CASSKGEAYEQYF
NA	TRBD1	TRBV6-1	TRBJ2-7	TGTGCCAGCAGTGGCCGGGACAGGGGGACCTACGAGCAGTACTTC	CASSGRDRGTYEQYF
NA	TRBD1	TRBV11-1	TRBJ2-7	TGTGCCAGCAGCTTAGGGACAGGGAACTACGAGCAGTACTTC	CASSLGTGNYEQYF
NA	NA	TRBV27	TRBJ2-1	TGTGCCAGCAGTTTTCCAGGCTACAATGAGCAGTTCTTC	CASSFPGYNEQFF
NA	TRBD1	TRBV5-6	TRBJ1-2	TGTGCCAGCAGCCCGGACAGGGTTTCTTCTGGCTACACCTTC	CASSPDRVSSGYTF
NA	TRBD1	TRBV18	TRBJ2-2	TGTGCCAGCTCGACCCGACCAGGGACAGGGCGGAACACCGGGGAGCTGTTTTTT	CASSTRPGTGRNTGELFF
NA	NA	TRBV29-1	TRBJ2-5	TGCAGCGCCGACCTCGGGTCAGCTTACCAAGAGACCCAGTACTTC	CSADLGSAYQETQYF
NA	TRBD2	TRBV5-1	TRBJ2-3	TGCGCCAGCAGCTTGGCTAGCGGGCGTTCAGATACGCAGTATTTT	CASSLASGRSDTQYF
NA	NA	TRBV11-3	TRBJ2-2	TGTGCCAGCAGCTTCCGGACAGAATTTTCGGGGGAGCTGTTTTTT	CASSFRTEFSGELFF
few	NA	TRBV28	TRBJ1-2	TGTGCCAGCAGTTTGCCTGGGCGGGGGGAAAACTATGGCTACACCTTC	CASSLPGRGENYGYTF